Here is one T cell receptor (beta chain) with its context. TCRdb's copy holds only in-frame clones and misses some; the assay was immunoSEQ multiplex PCR. The sample contains some 66,000 clones, 80% to 95% of which appear only once. The sample originates from a study of Tregs in tolerant kidney transplant recipients. The germline V gene encodes CDR1 SGHDT and CDR2 YYEEEE. The V segment lost 4 bases and the J segment 4 bases; nucleotides outside the gene matches: 6. This CDR3 is 14 amino acids long. The origin of this receptor is a human donor who received a combined kidney and bone marrow transplant. The V and J genes are TRBV5-6 and TRBJ1-1, with 8 bases that match TRBD1. The specimen was CD8+ T cells from blood, collected before the transplant. CDR3 amino acids: CASSPGTGGTEAFF. CDR3 nucleotide sequence: TGTGCCAGCAGCCCCGGAACAGGGGGCACTGAAGCTTTCTTT.